The clone carrying this TCR beta chain was detected many times. The antigen is undetermined. TCRdb analysed the RACE reads with MiXCR anew, one entry per CDR3 protein. The repertoire holds roughly 60,000 distinct CDR3 sequences, about 7% seen once, with more than 1.5% in the top ten. This entry is derived from a study of human T cells and chemical hapten exposure. Study in general: Alopecia areata, totalis and universalis patients, mostly female, were included. Whole-study findings and limits: Sensitizing to DPC left TCRs with a frequency above 1 in 1000 unaltered.

The time point is: pre-sensitization, week 0. As for treatment: therapeutic diphenylcyclopropenone sensitization with weekly scalp DPC. The receptor's source is a woman aged 25 to 39 with alopecia areata. Some clones in this sample may be carry-over from other donors' samples. The starting material was whole blood, obtained in connection with sensitization to the hapten diphenylcyclopropenone (DPC).

The CDR3 nucleotides are TGCAGTGCTAGAGAAGGCGGGCTCTCCTACGAGCAGTACTTC. Protein sequence: CSAREGGLSYEQYF. The chain joins TRBV20-1 to TRBJ2-7; possibly TRBD2 for D (5 bases). Deletions cut 0 bases from V and 0 bases from J, with 9 bases between. CDR1 DFQATT and CDR2 SNEGSKA come from the germline V gene (reference sequence). The CDR3 loop spans 14 amino acids.